These T cell receptor beta chains were read from a single sample in a study of control samples from healthy donors and cancer patients. Repertoires were generated with immunoSEQ multiplex PCR, while TCRdb's copy carries only in-frame clones and drops some. This sample yields 90,000 to 130,000 clones, of which roughly 79% are seen a single time; about 5.9% belongs to the top ten. The sequencing input was blood. The receptors were sampled from a man aged 18-30 years in good health. Both conserved end residues are part of each CDR3. Each record gives: V gene, J gene, D gene, clone size, CDR3 DNA, CDR3 protein. The D gene is left open where the match is weak. Part of the rows lack a size; the others show once, few, many or a class for expanded clones.

>TRBV5-1|TRBJ1-1|NA|few
TGCGCCAGCAGCTTGGCGGGGGGAAGGAACACTGAAGCTTTCTTT
CASSLAGGRNTEAFF
>TRBV11-2|TRBJ1-1|NA|few
TGTGCCAGCGGCCCACGGGTAAGGGAAGCTTTCTTT
CASGPRVREAFF
>TRBV28|TRBJ2-7|NA|NA
TGTGCCAGCAGTTTGAGTCCCTGGGCCCCTACCTACGAGCAGTACTTC
CASSLSPWAPTYEQYF
>TRBV4-1|TRBJ2-1|TRBD1|NA
TGCGCCAGCAGCCCTTACAGGGGAACACGCTACAATGAGCAGTTCTTC
CASSPYRGTRYNEQFF
>TRBV6-5|TRBJ2-1|TRBD1|NA
TGTGCCAGCAGTTACTCGAGGGACAGCTCCTACAATGAGCAGTTCTTC
CASSYSRDSSYNEQFF
>TRBV7-9|TRBJ2-5|NA|NA
TGTGCCAGCAGCTCCAAGGAGGGGGGGAAGACCCAGTACTTC
CASSSKEGGKTQYF
>TRBV9|TRBJ1-2|NA|NA
TGTGCCAGCTATTCCGGGGGTAGATATGGCTACACCTTC
CASYSGGRYGYTF
>TRBV19|TRBJ1-1|NA|NA
TGTGCCAGTAGTATAGATAGAGAGGGCTCCCTCGCTTTCTTT
CASSIDREGSLAFF
>TRBV9|TRBJ2-1|NA|NA
TGTGCCAGCAGCCCGAGCGTCAGCTCCTACAATGAGCAGTTCTTC
CASSPSVSSYNEQFF
>TRBV5-1|TRBJ2-2|TRBD2|NA
TGCGCCAGCTCGAATCAGGGACTAGCGACCCTCTTGAGGGGCGCCGGGGAGCTGTTTTTT
CASSNQGLATLLRGAGELFF
>TRBV5-1|TRBJ2-4|TRBD1|NA
TGCGCCAGCAGCTTGAGGGGGCAGGTTACCAAAAACATTCAGTACTTC
CASSLRGQVTKNIQYF
>TRBV27|TRBJ1-1|TRBD1|once
TGTGCCAGCAGTGCTTCGGACAGGGGGACTGAAGCTTTCTTT
CASSASDRGTEAFF
>TRBV7-2|TRBJ1-4|TRBD1|NA
TGTGCCAGCAGCCAGGACAGGGGCGTAGTGAGTGAAAAACTGTTTTTT
CASSQDRGVVSEKLFF
>TRBV7-2|TRBJ2-3|NA|few
TGTGCCAGCAGCTTAGTAGCAGATACGCAGTATTTT
CASSLVADTQYF
>TRBV2|TRBJ2-2|TRBD1|NA
TGTGCCAGCAGTTTGGACAGGGGGAGCGCCACCGGGGAGCTGTTTTTT
CASSLDRGSATGELFF
>TRBV13|TRBJ2-3|NA|NA
TGTGCCAGCAGCTTAGGCCTCCAGGGCGGCCCAGATACGCAGTATTTT
CASSLGLQGGPDTQYF
>TRBV15|TRBJ2-1|NA|NA
TGTGCCACCAGCAGAGTGGCAGGGATGGGCAATGAGCAGTTCTTC
CATSRVAGMGNEQFF
>TRBV19|TRBJ1-5|TRBD1|NA
TGTGCCAGTAGTGCTCCGGGACAGAGTTATAGCAATCAGCCCCAGCATTTT
CASSAPGQSYSNQPQHF
>TRBV9|TRBJ2-4|TRBD1|NA
TGTGCCAGCAGCGTTCGACAGGGAGCAGCCAAAAACATTCAGTACTTC
CASSVRQGAAKNIQYF
>TRBV5-1|TRBJ1-4|TRBD1|NA
TGCGCCAGCAGCTTGTGGGGCCCCGGGACAGGGGACGAAAAACTGTTTTTT
CASSLWGPGTGDEKLFF
>TRBV6-1|TRBJ1-2|NA|many
TGTGCCAGCAGTGAAGAACAGGGTAAGAGAACCTTC
CASSEEQGKRTF
>TRBV9|TRBJ2-3|NA|once
TGTGCCAGCAGCCCGAGAGGGGGTGGGTGGGCAGCTGGCACAGATACGCAGTATTTT
CASSPRGGGWAAGTDTQYF
>TRBV15|TRBJ2-5|NA|NA
TGTGCCACCAGCAGAGATGGCGGCAGCCAAGAGACCCAGTACTTC
CATSRDGGSQETQYF
>TRBV6-5|TRBJ1-5|NA|NA
TGTGCCAGCAGATTGACAGTGGGACAGCCCCAGCATTTT
CASRLTVGQPQHF
>TRBV24-1|TRBJ2-2|NA|NA
TGTGCCACCAGTTCCGGGGGCGGCAGCGGGGAGCTGTTTTTT
CATSSGGGSGELFF
>TRBV9|TRBJ1-4|NA|NA
TGTGCCAGCAGCGTAGGGACGGCAACTAATGAAAAACTGTTTTTT
CASSVGTATNEKLFF